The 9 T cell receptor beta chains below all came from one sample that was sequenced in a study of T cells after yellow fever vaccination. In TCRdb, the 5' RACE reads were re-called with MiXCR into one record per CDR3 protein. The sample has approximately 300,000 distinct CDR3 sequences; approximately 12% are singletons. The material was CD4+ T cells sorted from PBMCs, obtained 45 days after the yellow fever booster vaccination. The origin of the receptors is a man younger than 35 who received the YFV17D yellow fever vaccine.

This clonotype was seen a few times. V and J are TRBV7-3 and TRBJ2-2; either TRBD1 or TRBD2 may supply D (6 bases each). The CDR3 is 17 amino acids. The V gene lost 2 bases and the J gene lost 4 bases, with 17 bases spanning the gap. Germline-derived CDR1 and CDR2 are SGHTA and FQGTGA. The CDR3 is CASSLGGGGRGTGELFF. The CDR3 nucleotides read TGTGCCAGCAGCTTAGGAGGAGGGGGGCGCGGCACCGGGGAGCTGTTTTTT.

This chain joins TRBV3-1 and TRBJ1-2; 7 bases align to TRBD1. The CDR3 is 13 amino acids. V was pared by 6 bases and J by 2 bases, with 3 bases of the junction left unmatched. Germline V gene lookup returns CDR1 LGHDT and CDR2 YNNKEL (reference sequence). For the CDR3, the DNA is TGTGCCAGCAGGGCGACAGGGAACTATGGCTACACCTTC. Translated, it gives CASRATGNYGYTF.

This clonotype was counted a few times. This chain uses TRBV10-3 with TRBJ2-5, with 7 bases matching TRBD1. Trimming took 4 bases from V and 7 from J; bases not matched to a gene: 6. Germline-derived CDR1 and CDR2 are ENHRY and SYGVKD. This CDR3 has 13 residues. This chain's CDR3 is CAISGDSPGTQYF. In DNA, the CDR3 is TGTGCCATCAGTGGGGACAGTCCCGGGACCCAGTACTTC.

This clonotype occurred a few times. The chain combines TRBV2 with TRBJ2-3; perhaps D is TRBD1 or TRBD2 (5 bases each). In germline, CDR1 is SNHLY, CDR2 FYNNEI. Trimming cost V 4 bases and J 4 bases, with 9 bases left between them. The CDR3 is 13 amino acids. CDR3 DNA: TGTGCCAGCAGTGGGGGGTGGTCAGATACGCAGTATTTT. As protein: CASSGGWSDTQYF.

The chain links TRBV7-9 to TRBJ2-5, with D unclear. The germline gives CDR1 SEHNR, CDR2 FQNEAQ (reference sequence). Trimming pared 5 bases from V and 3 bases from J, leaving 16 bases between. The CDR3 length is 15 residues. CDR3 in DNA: TGTGCCAGCAGCCCCTCCTATAACGGAGAAGAGACCCAGTACTTC. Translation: CASSPSYNGEETQYF.

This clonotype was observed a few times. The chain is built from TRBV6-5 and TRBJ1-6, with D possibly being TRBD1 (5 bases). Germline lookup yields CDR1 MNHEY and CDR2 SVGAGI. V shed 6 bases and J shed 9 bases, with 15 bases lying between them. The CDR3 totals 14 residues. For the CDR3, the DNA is TGTGCCAGCAGCATAATCGGGGGTATTTCACCCCTCCACTTT. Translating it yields CASSIIGGISPLHF.

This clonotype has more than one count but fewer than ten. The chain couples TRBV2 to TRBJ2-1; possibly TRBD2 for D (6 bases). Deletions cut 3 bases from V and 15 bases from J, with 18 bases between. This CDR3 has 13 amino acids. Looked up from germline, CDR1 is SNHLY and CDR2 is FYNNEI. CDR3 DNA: TGTGCCAGCAGTGATTCAGGCAGCGGGTCGCGGTTCTTC. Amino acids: CASSDSGSGSRFF.

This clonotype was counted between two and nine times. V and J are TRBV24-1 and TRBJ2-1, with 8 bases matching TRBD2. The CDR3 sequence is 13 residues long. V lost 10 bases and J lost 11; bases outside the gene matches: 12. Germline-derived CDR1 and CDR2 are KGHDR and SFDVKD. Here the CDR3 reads CATNSGAGGKQFF. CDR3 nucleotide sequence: TGTGCCACTAATTCAGGGGCGGGGGGTAAGCAGTTCTTC.

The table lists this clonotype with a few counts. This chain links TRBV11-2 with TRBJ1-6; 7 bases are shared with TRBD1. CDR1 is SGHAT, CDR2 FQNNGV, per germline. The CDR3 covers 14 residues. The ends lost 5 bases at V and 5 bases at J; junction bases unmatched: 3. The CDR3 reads CASSGTDNNSPLHF. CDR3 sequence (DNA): TGTGCCAGCAGCGGGACAGACAATAATTCACCCCTCCACTTT.